This T cell receptor beta chain was sequenced in a study of CD8+ T cells in alopecia areata. Study observations and caveats: Elevated clonality characterized lesional scalp relative to normal scalp, particularly in alopecia totalis/universalis. Patients shared TCRs less clearly than mice did, possibly owing to HLA.

Of note for this clone: Its target is unknown.

Isolated RNA was reverse transcribed into cDNA used as the sequencing template. TCRdb's copy holds only in-frame clones and misses some; the assay was immunoSEQ multiplex PCR. The profile shows approximately 57,000 clones, around 96% of them singletons. The CDR3 covers 18 residues. Material: CD8+ T cells sorted from blood, obtained at week 0. This chain uses TRBV21-1 with TRBJ2-3; TRBD2 is the table's D call and was not checked against the DNA. TRBV21-1 is a pseudogene segment. The receptor comes from a human donor with alopecia areata. CDR3 residues: CASIFPTPSKGLTDTQYF. CDR3 bases: TGTGCCAGCATCTTCCCAACCCCCTCGAAGGGACTCACAGATACGCAGTATTTT.